This T cell receptor (beta chain) appears in the sequencing data of a study of molecular identifiers for immune sequencing clone quantification. General study findings and limits: Highly expanded clone sizes could end up underestimated if a barcode were shared by identical TCR molecules. Whereas naive cells kept under 1% of molecules in clones above 20 RNA copies, such clones held over 97% in effectors.

Trimming removed 8 bases from V and 10 bases from J, with 23 bases in between. CDR3 length: 14 amino acids. In germline, CDR1 is MNHEY, CDR2 SMNVEV (reference sequence). TCRdb ran MiXCR on the PCR reads and lists one entry per CDR3 protein. The profile covers hundreds of thousands of distinct CDR3 sequences, with roughly 24% appearing a single time and around 0.74% taken by the ten largest. Comment on this clonotype: The antigen remains undetermined.

Sequencing was performed on naive CD8+ T cells from blood, with Jurkat cell RNA spiked in. Subset in this sample: FACS-sorted CD8+CD4-CCR7+CD45RA+ naive T cells. This chain uses TRBV27 with TRBJ1-1; D is perhaps TRBD1 (6 bases). The TCR sequence derives from a human donor in good health. Some libraries in this study had Jurkat cell RNA spiked in. CDR3 protein: CASSWGGLDNGAFF. The CDR3, as DNA: TGTGCCAGCTCATGGGGGGGGCTCGACAATGGAGCTTTCTTT.